This T cell receptor (beta chain) came from a study of blood T cell repertoires in COVID-19 (dated by TCRdb to the early 2020s). For the study in its entirety: Collaborator samples came from the United States, Italy and Spain and covered acute and convalescent phases of COVID-19. The material from the prospective study consisted of cDNA or gDNA derived from T cells, B-cell-depleted T cells, or PBMCs. Deeply sampled blood TCRbeta repertoires from subjects exposed to, actively infected with, or recovered from COVID-19 were included in the dataset. The repertoires were made available in a free public database intended to serve as a resource for research on the immune response to SARS-CoV-2. Samples were obtained from the ongoing ImmuneRACE study (first 160 participants) and from 950 to 1,500 subjects provided by 6 global collaborators. The sample metadata nearly always contained a de-identified subject ID, COVID-19 status, age in years and sex. HLA class I and class II types, where available, came from metadata supplied by the sample provider rather than from assay-based typing.

Only one count was recorded for this clone. Its binding antigen is unknown. Base qualities are not recorded, but no much larger clone differs from it by a single base. The CDR3 runs 15 amino acids, cysteine and phenylalanine included. The retained sequence is limited to the CDR3, 45 bases, with the frame set at the first base. Germline trimming: 5 bases from V, 1 base from J; junction bases outside gene matches: 6. CDR1 and CDR2, per the germline V gene, are MNHEY and SVGAGI. Each collaborating institution followed its own protocols to collect whole blood in K2EDTA tubes. For TCRbeta analysis, collaborator samples were shipped as frozen whole blood, as isolated PBMCs, or as DNA extracted from either sample type. General conclusions and limits of the study: Clinical and demographic metadata were provided uncurated, with the amount varying by source and participant.

TCRbeta CDR3 regions were amplified from genomic DNA using the immunoSEQ Assay, a bias-controlled multiplex PCR. Regarding the original processing steps: Within the assay, amplification of reference gene primers was used to estimate how many nucleated cells each sample contained. To quantify the absolute abundance of each unique TCRbeta CDR3 rearrangement, sequence reads were collapsed and filtered. For each sample, productive Simpson clonality was calculated as the square root of Simpson's diversity index across productive rearrangements. The clones in this table, taken by TCRdb from immuneACCESS, are in-frame only. Not every clone is retained; where verified, under half of the shortfall comes from an unresolved V gene, and the cause of the rest is unknown. V, J and clone size are taken as reported in that table, and D and trimming were inferred from the DNA itself. A total of 200,000 to 300,000 clones appear in this sample, around nine tenths of them only once. Under 2% of the sample is taken by the ten largest.

The V gene is TRBV6-5 and the J gene is TRBJ2-7; 9 of the junction bases match TRBD2. The sequence was collected from a man under 40 with active or convalescent COVID-19. The sample comprised peripheral blood. This receptor carries the CDR3 CASSTNSGGSYEQYF. The DNA reads TGTGCCAGCAGTACTAATAGCGGGGGTTCCTACGAGCAGTACTTC.